This T cell receptor (beta chain) was sequenced for a study of blood T cell repertoires in COVID-19. TCRdb keeps only in-frame clones here, not all; method: immunoSEQ multiplex PCR. This repertoire shows approximately 270,000 clones, about 90% found once; its top ten account for 0.95% to 1.5%. The receptor was derived from a human donor in a cohort exposed to, infected with or recovered from COVID-19 (not recorded which). The donor label of this sample is uncertain. The sample taken for sequencing was PBMCs or T cells enriched from blood (not recorded which).

CDR3 protein: CASSLRGSGNTIYF. The CDR3, as DNA: TGTGCCAGCAGCCTCCGGGGGTCTGGAAACACCATATATTTT. J is TRBJ1-3 and V is TRBV27, with D possibly TRBD1 on 5 matching bases. Trimming left V 6 bases short and J 1 base short, with 10 bases between. The CDR3 covers 14 residues. Germline V lookup: CDR1 MNHEY, CDR2 SMNVEV (reference sequence).